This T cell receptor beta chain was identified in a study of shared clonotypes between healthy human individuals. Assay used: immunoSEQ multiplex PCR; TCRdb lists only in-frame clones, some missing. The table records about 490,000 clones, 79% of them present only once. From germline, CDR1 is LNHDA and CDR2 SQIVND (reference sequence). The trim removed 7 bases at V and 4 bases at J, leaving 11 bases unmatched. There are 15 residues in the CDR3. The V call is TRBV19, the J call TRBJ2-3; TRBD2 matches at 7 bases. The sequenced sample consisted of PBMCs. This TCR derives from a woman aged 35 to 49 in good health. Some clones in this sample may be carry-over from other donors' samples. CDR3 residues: CASTGRGRGADTQYF. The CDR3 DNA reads TGTGCCAGTACTGGGCGCGGGAGAGGGGCAGATACGCAGTATTTT.